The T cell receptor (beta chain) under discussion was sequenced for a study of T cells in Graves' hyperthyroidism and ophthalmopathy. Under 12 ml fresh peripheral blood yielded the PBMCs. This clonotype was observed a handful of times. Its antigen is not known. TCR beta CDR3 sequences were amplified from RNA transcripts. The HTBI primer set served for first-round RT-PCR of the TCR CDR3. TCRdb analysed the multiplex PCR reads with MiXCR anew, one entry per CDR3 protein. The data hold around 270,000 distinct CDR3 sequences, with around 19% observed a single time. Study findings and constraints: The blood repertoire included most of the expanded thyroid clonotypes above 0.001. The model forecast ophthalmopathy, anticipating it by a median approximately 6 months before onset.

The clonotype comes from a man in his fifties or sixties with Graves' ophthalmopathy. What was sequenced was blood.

The CDR3 DNA sequence: TGCGCCAGCAGCGACGGGACGATAATAGCCAAAAACATTCAGTACTTC. Its translation is CASSDGTIIAKNIQYF. The V gene is TRBV5-1, the J gene TRBJ2-4; D possibly uses TRBD1 or TRBD2 (5 bases each). The V end lost 4 bases, the J end lost 0 bases, and 14 bases lay between the germline ends. The germline CDR1 and CDR2 sequences are SGHRS and YFSETQ. The CDR3 loop spans 16 amino acids.